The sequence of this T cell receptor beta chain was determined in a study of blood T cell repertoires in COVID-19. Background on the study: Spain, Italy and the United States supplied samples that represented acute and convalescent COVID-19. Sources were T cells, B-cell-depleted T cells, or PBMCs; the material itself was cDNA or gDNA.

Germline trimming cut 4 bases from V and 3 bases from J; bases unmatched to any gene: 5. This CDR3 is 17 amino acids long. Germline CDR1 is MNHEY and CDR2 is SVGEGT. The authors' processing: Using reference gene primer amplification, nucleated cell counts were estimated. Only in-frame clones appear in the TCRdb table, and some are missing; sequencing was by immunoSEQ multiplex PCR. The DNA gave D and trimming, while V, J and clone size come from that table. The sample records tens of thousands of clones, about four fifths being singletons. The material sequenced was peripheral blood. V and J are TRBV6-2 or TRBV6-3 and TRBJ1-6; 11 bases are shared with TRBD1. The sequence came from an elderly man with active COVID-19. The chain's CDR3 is CASSSTGTGGYNSPLHF. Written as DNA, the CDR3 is TGTGCCAGCAGTTCCACCGGGACAGGGGGCTATAATTCACCCCTCCACTTT.